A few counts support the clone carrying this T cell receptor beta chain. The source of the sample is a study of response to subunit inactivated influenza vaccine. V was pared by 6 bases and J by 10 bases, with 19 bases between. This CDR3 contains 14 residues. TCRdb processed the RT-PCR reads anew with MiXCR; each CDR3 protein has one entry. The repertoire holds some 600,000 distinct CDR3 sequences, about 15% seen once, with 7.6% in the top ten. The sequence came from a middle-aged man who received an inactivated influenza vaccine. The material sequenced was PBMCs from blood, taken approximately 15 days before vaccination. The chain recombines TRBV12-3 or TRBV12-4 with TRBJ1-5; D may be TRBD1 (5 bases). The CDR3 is CASRNGTENGPQHF. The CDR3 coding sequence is TGTGCCAGCAGAAACGGGACGGAGAATGGTCCCCAGCATTTT.